Each of the 20 T cell receptor beta chains below was sequenced from the same sample in a study of T cell responses to AZD1222 COVID-19 vaccine. Measured with immunoSEQ multiplex PCR; TCRdb has only the in-frame clones, and not every one. The sample lists more than 150,000 clones, around nine tenths occurring once. Sample: peripheral blood, taken on day 0 of AZD1222 vaccination. The receptors shown here come from an adult in good health.

V gene TRBV9 combines with J gene TRBJ2-3, with D perhaps matching TRBD1 (5 bases). The CDR3 consists of 15 residues. V shed 0 bases and J shed 4 bases, with 12 bases lying between them. CDR1 is SGDLS and CDR2 is YYNGEE in the germline V gene. The CDR3 here is CASSVAAGSADTQYF. The CDR3 DNA is TGTGCCAGCAGCGTAGCGGCAGGGTCGGCAGATACGCAGTATTTT.

The rearrangement uses TRBV11-2 and TRBJ1-3, with 8 bases that match TRBD1. Germline values: CDR1 SGHAT, CDR2 FQNNGV. This CDR3 spans 17 amino acids. V lost 1 base to trimming and J lost 2 bases; unmatched junction nucleotides: 7. The CDR3 DNA reads as TGTGCCAGCAGCTTAGCTTTCGGACAGGGCCCTGGAAACACCATATATTTT. Protein: CASSLAFGQGPGNTIYF. The complete variable domain, with remaining parts taken from reference TRBV11-2 and TRBJ1-3, reads EAGVAQSPRYKIIEKRQSVAFWCNPISGHATLYWYQQILGQGPKLLIQFQNNGVVDDSQLPKDRFSAERLKGVDSTLKIQPAKLEDSAVYLCASSLAFGQGPGNTIYFGEGSWLTVV.

The chain is built from TRBV5-6 and TRBJ2-1; 8 bases are shared with TRBD1. J gave up 5 bases and V 4 bases, and 5 bases lay outside the gene matches. CDR3 length: 14 amino acids. CDR1 is SGHDT, CDR2 YYEEEE, per germline. CDR3 DNA: TGTGCCAGCAGCCAATGGACAGGGAACAATGAGCAGTTCTTC. This translates into CASSQWTGNNEQFF.

V gene TRBV27 combines with J gene TRBJ2-1, with a tentative D call TRBD1 (5 bases). Trimming left V 3 bases short and J 7 bases short, with 10 bases between. Germline values: CDR1 MNHEY, CDR2 SMNVEV (reference sequence). This CDR3 is built from 13 residues. CDR3 DNA sequence: TGTGCCAGCAGTTTTCAGGGTTGGAATGAGCAGTTCTTC. It is translated as CASSFQGWNEQFF.

V and J are TRBV7-2 and TRBJ1-5; 8 nucleotides match TRBD1. The CDR3 contains 18 residues. Per the germline V gene, CDR1 is SGHTA and CDR2 is FQGNSA. With 5 bases clipped from V and 2 bases from J, the junction kept 14 bases outside the gene matches. As DNA, the CDR3 is TGTGCCAGCAGCCAATCCGGACAGGGAGGTTGGGGCAATCAGCCCCAGCATTTT. This gives the protein CASSQSGQGGWGNQPQHF.

This clone is a singleton in its sample. The chain is built from TRBV7-2 and TRBJ2-6, with 7 bases that match TRBD1. V was clipped by 2 bases and J by 0 bases; unmatched bases: 7. CDR3 length equals 18 residues. Germline loops: CDR1 SGHTA, CDR2 FQGNSA. DNA of the CDR3: TGTGCCAGCAGCTTATCGGGGACAGCAAGCTCTGGGGCCAACGTCCTGACTTTC. Its protein product is CASSLSGTASSGANVLTF.

The chain combines TRBV24-1 with TRBJ1-1, with 8 bases that match TRBD1. CDR1 KGHDR and CDR2 SFDVKD come from the germline V gene. The CDR3 length is 11 residues. V was pared by 9 bases and J by 8 bases, with 4 bases of the junction left unmatched. CDR3 loop: CATPTGEEAFF. CDR3 sequence (DNA): TGTGCCACCCCGACAGGGGAGGAAGCTTTCTTT.

V and J are TRBV15 and TRBJ1-5, with D unresolved. CDR1 LNHNV and CDR2 YYDKDF come from the germline V gene (reference sequence). V was trimmed by 0 bases and J by 10 bases, leaving 10 bases between them. The CDR3 sequence is 13 residues long. As DNA, the CDR3 is TGTGCCACCAGCAGAGATCCCACTCTCCCCCAGCATTTT. It codes for CATSRDPTLPQHF.

The chain is built from TRBV6-2 or TRBV6-3 and TRBJ1-4; D is unclear. CDR1 MNHEY and CDR2 SVGEGT come from the germline V gene. This CDR3 contains 20 residues. The V end lost 2 bases, the J end lost 2 bases, and 24 bases lay between the germline ends. Here the CDR3 DNA reads TGTGCCAGCAGTTACCGGAGCCTGGACGGGAAAGTACGGACTAATGAAAAACTGTTTTTT. Its protein product is CASSYRSLDGKVRTNEKLFF.

This sequence joins TRBV9 and TRBJ1-2, with D tentatively TRBD1 (6 bases). V was clipped by 4 bases and J by 8 bases, with 15 bases between them. CDR1 is SGDLS and CDR2 is YYNGEE in the germline V gene. CDR3 length: 13 residues. The CDR3 nucleotides are TGTGCCAGCAGCCCCAGGGGCGGCTGGGGCTACACCTTC. It yields the protein CASSPRGGWGYTF. The variable domain in full, completed from reference TRBV9 and TRBJ1-2, reads DSGVTQTPKHLITATGQRVTLRCSPRSGDLSVYWYQQSLDQGLQFLIQYYNGEERAKGNILERFSAQQFPDLHSELNLSSLELGDSALYFCASSPRGGWGYTFGSGTRLTVV.

The chain combines TRBV7-2 with TRBJ2-1; D possibly uses TRBD1 or TRBD2 (5 bases each). The V end lost 5 bases, the J end lost 12 bases, and 17 bases lay between the germline ends. The CDR3 has 13 amino acids. Germline values: CDR1 SGHTA, CDR2 FQGNSA. The CDR3 nucleotides read TGTGCCAGCAGCCTTCGGACTTCCCAGGGGCAGTTCTTC. Translating it yields CASSLRTSQGQFF.

The chain uses TRBV11-2 and TRBJ1-1; a possible D gene is TRBD1 (6 bases). This CDR3 has 14 residues. Trimming left V 2 bases short and J 3 bases short, with 10 bases between. From germline, CDR1 is SGHAT and CDR2 FQNNGV. Here the CDR3 reads CASSLWGLDTEAFF. CDR3 DNA: TGTGCCAGCAGCTTATGGGGGCTAGACACTGAAGCTTTCTTT. Combining the CDR3 with reference TRBV11-2 and TRBJ1-1 gives the whole variable domain EAGVAQSPRYKIIEKRQSVAFWCNPISGHATLYWYQQILGQGPKLLIQFQNNGVVDDSQLPKDRFSAERLKGVDSTLKIQPAKLEDSAVYLCASSLWGLDTEAFFGQGTRLTVV.

This clone has a handful of counts. This rearrangement joins TRBV5-4 to TRBJ1-1, with unresolved D. This CDR3 contains 14 residues. The germline V gene encodes CDR1 SGHNT and CDR2 YYREEE (reference sequence). The V gene lost 2 bases and the J gene lost 2 bases, with 10 bases spanning the gap. CDR3 sequence: CASSLTSSNTEAFF. The CDR3 nucleotides are TGTGCCAGCAGCTTAACTTCCAGTAACACTGAAGCTTTCTTT.

This rearrangement joins TRBV7-3 to TRBJ2-7, with D tentatively TRBD1 (5 bases). The CDR3 spans 13 residues. Germline V lookup: CDR1 SGHTA, CDR2 FQGTGA. Trimming pared 6 bases from V and 5 bases from J, leaving 14 bases between. CDR3 nucleotides: TGTGCCAGCAGTCAAGTGGGGCCGGACGAGCAGTACTTC. Protein product: CASSQVGPDEQYF.

The chain carries TRBV5-1 and TRBJ1-1; D is uncertain. V dropped 0 bases and J dropped 5 bases, with 17 bases sitting between them. CDR1 SGHRS and CDR2 YFSETQ come from the germline V gene. The CDR3 consists of 16 residues. The CDR3 here is CASSLAAPPMGTEAFF. The CDR3 bases are TGCGCCAGCAGCTTGGCGGCACCCCCTATGGGGACTGAAGCTTTCTTT.

The rearrangement uses TRBV12-5 and TRBJ2-7; a possible D gene is TRBD2 (5 bases). Germline V gene sequence: CDR1 LGHNT, CDR2 FRNRAP. The length of the CDR3 is 16 residues. With 1 base removed from V and 3 bases from J, the gap between germline ends came to 16 bases. The CDR3 DNA reads as TGTGCTAGTGGTTTGGCACCCGGCCTAGGAGGCTACGAGCAGTACTTC. This gives the protein CASGLAPGLGGYEQYF.

The CDR3 reads CASSLPLGLTPLHF. The CDR3 nucleotides are TGTGCCAGCAGCTTACCCCTAGGATTAACACCCCTCCACTTT. This chain links TRBV7-2 with TRBJ1-6; the D is unclear. This CDR3 is 14 amino acids long. Germline CDR1 reads SGHTA; CDR2 reads FQGNSA. V was trimmed by 2 bases and J by 11 bases, leaving 13 bases between them.

V and J are TRBV5-1 and TRBJ1-1; D gene uncertain. Germline V gives CDR1 SGHRS, CDR2 YFSETQ. The CDR3 is 14 amino acids. V dropped 6 bases and J dropped 4 bases, with 16 bases sitting between them. For the CDR3, the DNA is TGCGCCAGCATCCCGACGGGAGGAGGCACTGAAGCTTTCTTT. Translation gives CASIPTGGGTEAFF.

In this sample, this clone turned up once. The V gene is TRBV11-1, the J gene TRBJ2-5; possible D gene TRBD1, 5 bases. This CDR3 region has 14 residues. V dropped 3 bases and J dropped 4 bases, with 12 bases sitting between them. Germline V gene data show CDR1 as SGHAT and CDR2 as FQDESV (reference sequence). CDR3 residues: CASSLSQGTETQYF. CDR3 DNA sequence: TGTGCCAGCAGCTTGAGCCAGGGTACAGAGACCCAGTACTTC.

V and J are TRBV28 and TRBJ2-7, with D tentatively TRBD1 or TRBD2 (5 bases each). Trimming pared 2 bases from V and 1 base from J, leaving 9 bases between. The CDR3 runs 14 residues. Germline V gene sequence: CDR1 MDHEN, CDR2 SYDVKM. CDR3 sequence: CASSLRGRSYEQYF. The CDR3 bases are TGTGCCAGCAGTTTACGGGGCAGATCCTACGAGCAGTACTTC.